A selection of T cell receptor beta chains follows, all from one sample in a study of blood T cell repertoires in COVID-19. Method: immunoSEQ multiplex PCR; TCRdb's copy keeps in-frame clones and lacks some. The sample comprises 75,000 to 95,000 clones, roughly 85% of which are singletons, and less than 6.5% rests with the top ten. The sample comprised peripheral blood. The receptors were sampled from a man in his fifties or sixties with acute or convalescent COVID-19. CDR3s include the opening cysteine and the closing phenylalanine or tryptophan. D genes are given only for firm matches.

d_gene: TRBD2
v_gene: TRBV7-7
j_gene: TRBJ2-7
CDR3nt: TGTGCTAGCAGCTTAGACTCCATACTAGTGGCGGGGGATACCTACGAGCAGTACTTC
CDR3aa: CASSLDSILVAGDTYEQYF

d_gene: TRBD1
v_gene: TRBV10-3
j_gene: TRBJ2-7
CDR3nt: TGTGCCAGCACTCCTCAGGGGGCCTACGAGCAGTACTTC
CDR3aa: CASTPQGAYEQYF

d_gene: .
v_gene: TRBV6-5
j_gene: TRBJ1-4
CDR3nt: TGTGCCAGCAGCGGAACTCAGCCGGGTGAAAAACTGTTTTTT
CDR3aa: CASSGTQPGEKLFF

d_gene: .
v_gene: TRBV30
j_gene: TRBJ2-5
CDR3nt: TGTGCCTGGAGCCCTCTTCCGGGGCAAGAGACCCAGTACTTC
CDR3aa: CAWSPLPGQETQYF

d_gene: .
v_gene: TRBV10-1
j_gene: TRBJ2-2
CDR3nt: TGCGCCAGCAGTGAAAATCAGGTCGCGAACACCGGGGAGCTGTTTTTT
CDR3aa: CASSENQVANTGELFF

d_gene: .
v_gene: TRBV12-5
j_gene: TRBJ2-7
CDR3nt: TGTGCTAGTGGTTTGAGAACCTCGGGATACTCCTACGAGCAGTACTTC
CDR3aa: CASGLRTSGYSYEQYF

d_gene: TRBD2
v_gene: TRBV7-9
j_gene: TRBJ2-7
CDR3nt: TGTGCCAGCAGCTTAGCCCCCCCCCGGGGGGGCCACGAGCAGTACTTC
CDR3aa: CASSLAPPRGGHEQYF

d_gene: .
v_gene: TRBV9
j_gene: TRBJ1-5
CDR3nt: TGTGCCAGCAGCCCCCCGGGAGGCGGGAATCAGCCCCAGCATTTT
CDR3aa: CASSPPGGGNQPQHF

d_gene: TRBD1
v_gene: TRBV2
j_gene: TRBJ1-2
CDR3nt: TGTGCCAAGACAGGGGGCAACTCTGGCTACACCTTC
CDR3aa: CAKTGGNSGYTF

d_gene: .
v_gene: TRBV5-4
j_gene: TRBJ1-1
CDR3nt: TGTGCCAGCAGCGGAGAGAGTACAGGGATCACTGAAGCTTTCTTT
CDR3aa: CASSGESTGITEAFF

d_gene: TRBD1
v_gene: TRBV7-9
j_gene: TRBJ1-2
CDR3nt: TGTGCCAGCAGCATTCAGGGGGCTGGCTACACCTTC
CDR3aa: CASSIQGAGYTF

d_gene: .
v_gene: TRBV6-5
j_gene: TRBJ2-3
CDR3nt: TGTGCCAGCAGTTACGGTGGGGGGGGCTTAGATACGCAGTATTTT
CDR3aa: CASSYGGGGLDTQYF

d_gene: TRBD2
v_gene: TRBV3-1/TRBV3-2
j_gene: TRBJ2-3
CDR3nt: TGTGCCAGCAGCCCGACTAGCGGGGAGGCAGATACGCAGTATTTT
CDR3aa: CASSPTSGEADTQYF

d_gene: TRBD1
v_gene: TRBV19
j_gene: TRBJ1-4
CDR3nt: TGTGCCAGTAACCACGGACAGGCCTCAGGAAAACTGTTTTTT
CDR3aa: CASNHGQASGKLFF

d_gene: .
v_gene: TRBV10-3
j_gene: TRBJ1-3
CDR3nt: TGTGCCATCAGTGAGCAAAGGTCCAGGGGAAACACCATATATTTT
CDR3aa: CAISEQRSRGNTIYF

d_gene: .
v_gene: TRBV7-2
j_gene: TRBJ2-3
CDR3nt: TGTGCCAGCAGCCGCCAGGGGGGAACCACAGATACGCAGTATTTT
CDR3aa: CASSRQGGTTDTQYF

d_gene: .
v_gene: TRBV14
j_gene: TRBJ1-1
CDR3nt: TGTGCCAGCAGCCAAGAGAGGGGGACTGAAGCTTTCTTT
CDR3aa: CASSQERGTEAFF

d_gene: .
v_gene: TRBV30
j_gene: TRBJ1-4
CDR3nt: TGTGCCTGGAGTGGGGCAGGGGCGCGTGAAAAACTGTTTTTT
CDR3aa: CAWSGAGAREKLFF

d_gene: .
v_gene: TRBV18
j_gene: TRBJ1-3
CDR3nt: TGTGCCAGCTCACCGGGGCAGAGCTCTGGAAACACCATATATTTT
CDR3aa: CASSPGQSSGNTIYF

d_gene: TRBD1
v_gene: TRBV14
j_gene: TRBJ1-1
CDR3nt: TGTGCCAGCAGCCCATTGGGGACAGCCTTGTTGAACACTGAAGCTTTCTTT
CDR3aa: CASSPLGTALLNTEAFF

d_gene: TRBD1
v_gene: TRBV6-6
j_gene: TRBJ2-2
CDR3nt: TGTGCGACAGGCCGGGACAGGCGCCCGAACACCGGGGAGCTGTTTTTT
CDR3aa: CATGRDRRPNTGELFF

d_gene: .
v_gene: TRBV28
j_gene: TRBJ1-1
CDR3nt: TGTGCCAGCAGTTTAGTCACTTTGAACACTGAAGCTTTCTTT
CDR3aa: CASSLVTLNTEAFF

d_gene: .
v_gene: TRBV18
j_gene: TRBJ1-3
CDR3nt: TGTGCCAGCTCACCACGACAGGACAGTGGAGACACCATATATTTT
CDR3aa: CASSPRQDSGDTIYF

d_gene: TRBD1
v_gene: TRBV5-1
j_gene: TRBJ2-7
CDR3nt: TGCGCCAGCAGCTGGACCGGGACAGGGGGCGACGAGCAGTACTTC
CDR3aa: CASSWTGTGGDEQYF

d_gene: .
v_gene: TRBV4-2
j_gene: TRBJ1-6
CDR3nt: TGTGCCAGCAGCCAAAACGTCGGTTTCGATTCACCCCTCCACTTT
CDR3aa: CASSQNVGFDSPLHF

d_gene: .
v_gene: TRBV10-2
j_gene: TRBJ1-5
CDR3nt: TGCGCCAGCAGTGAGGTTGGGGCTCAGCCCCAGCATTTT
CDR3aa: CASSEVGAQPQHF

d_gene: .
v_gene: TRBV5-1
j_gene: TRBJ1-1
CDR3nt: TGCGCCAGCAGCTTGGCCGGTGGGCACACTGAAGCTTTCTTT
CDR3aa: CASSLAGGHTEAFF

d_gene: .
v_gene: TRBV10-3
j_gene: TRBJ1-2
CDR3nt: TGTGCCATCAACCCCGCGGGGGGTGAGGGAAACTATGGCTACACCTTC
CDR3aa: CAINPAGGEGNYGYTF

d_gene: TRBD2
v_gene: TRBV5-4
j_gene: TRBJ2-1
CDR3nt: TGTGCCAGCAGTCCAAGCGGGGGGCGGAACAATGAGCAGTTCTTC
CDR3aa: CASSPSGGRNNEQFF

d_gene: .
v_gene: TRBV3-1/TRBV3-2
j_gene: TRBJ2-6
CDR3nt: TGTGCCAGCAGCCAAGGGGGAGGATCCTCTGGGGCCAACGTCCTGACTTTC
CDR3aa: CASSQGGGSSGANVLTF

d_gene: TRBD2
v_gene: TRBV5-1
j_gene: TRBJ2-3
CDR3nt: TGCGCCAGCAGCTTGCCGACCGGGGGGGCCACAGATACGCAGTATTTT
CDR3aa: CASSLPTGGATDTQYF

d_gene: .
v_gene: TRBV29-1
j_gene: TRBJ1-1
CDR3nt: TGCAGCGGTATATCAGGGAACACTGAAGCTTTCTTT
CDR3aa: CSGISGNTEAFF

d_gene: TRBD2
v_gene: TRBV11-2
j_gene: TRBJ2-3
CDR3nt: TGTGCCAGCAGCTTCGGCGGGGGGGGCACAGATACGCAGTATTTT
CDR3aa: CASSFGGGGTDTQYF

d_gene: .
v_gene: TRBV6-5
j_gene: TRBJ1-3
CDR3nt: TGTGCCAGCAGTTACTCGAAGTACAGGGCCGGAAACACCATATATTTT
CDR3aa: CASSYSKYRAGNTIYF